This is a list of T cell receptor beta chains from one sample in a study of T-cell memory formation after mild COVID-19. TCRdb analysed the 5' RACE reads with MiXCR anew, one entry per CDR3 protein. Among about 82,000 distinct CDR3 sequences, around 13% were seen once, and the ten largest hold 35% to 50%. The sample comprised PBMCs or a T cell subset sorted from them (not recorded which). Receptors originate from a man between 18 and 29 years old who had mild COVID-19 (a few samples of this study predate the infection). Cell type and time point are not known. Both conserved end residues are part of each CDR3. The D gene is left open where the match is weak. Where a row states a size, it is once, few, many or the class of an expanded clone; other rows omit it.

D gene	V gene	CDR3 length	J gene	clone size	CDR3 protein	CDR3 DNA
.	TRBV7-9	14	TRBJ2-5	few	CASSLSQSQETQYF	TGTGCCAGCAGCTTAAGTCAGTCACAAGAGACCCAGTACTTC
.	TRBV27	13	TRBJ1-1	.	CASSRGANTEAFF	TGTGCCAGCAGTAGGGGGGCGAACACTGAAGCTTTCTTT
.	TRBV6-6	14	TRBJ1-4	few	CASSSVDGGEKLFF	TGTGCCAGCAGTTCCGTGGACGGGGGAGAAAAACTGTTTTTT
.	TRBV12-3/TRBV12-4	13	TRBJ2-1	many	CASSLVGYNEQFF	TGTGCCAGCAGTTTGGTGGGATACAATGAGCAGTTCTTC
.	TRBV9	12	TRBJ1-4	many	CASRGEDEKLFF	TGTGCCAGCAGGGGAGAGGATGAAAAACTGTTTTTT
.	TRBV4-3	17	TRBJ1-5	.	CASSPTFGGILDQPQHF	TGCGCCAGCAGCCCCACCTTCGGGGGTATCCTCGATCAGCCCCAGCATTTT
.	TRBV7-7	12	TRBJ2-2	.	CAISPNTGELFF	TGTGCTATAAGTCCCAACACCGGGGAGCTGTTTTTT
TRBD1	TRBV7-6	14	TRBJ2-7	.	CASSYRDRTYEQYF	TGTGCCAGCAGCTATCGGGACAGAACCTACGAGCAGTACTTC
.	TRBV29-1	15	TRBJ2-5	.	CSVEDQWEEEETQYF	TGCAGCGTTGAAGATCAGTGGGAGGAGGAAGAGACCCAGTACTTC
TRBD1	TRBV12-3/TRBV12-4	17	TRBJ2-3	few	CASSSEPGQGDADTQYF	TGTGCCAGCAGTTCCGAACCGGGACAGGGGGACGCAGATACGCAGTATTTT